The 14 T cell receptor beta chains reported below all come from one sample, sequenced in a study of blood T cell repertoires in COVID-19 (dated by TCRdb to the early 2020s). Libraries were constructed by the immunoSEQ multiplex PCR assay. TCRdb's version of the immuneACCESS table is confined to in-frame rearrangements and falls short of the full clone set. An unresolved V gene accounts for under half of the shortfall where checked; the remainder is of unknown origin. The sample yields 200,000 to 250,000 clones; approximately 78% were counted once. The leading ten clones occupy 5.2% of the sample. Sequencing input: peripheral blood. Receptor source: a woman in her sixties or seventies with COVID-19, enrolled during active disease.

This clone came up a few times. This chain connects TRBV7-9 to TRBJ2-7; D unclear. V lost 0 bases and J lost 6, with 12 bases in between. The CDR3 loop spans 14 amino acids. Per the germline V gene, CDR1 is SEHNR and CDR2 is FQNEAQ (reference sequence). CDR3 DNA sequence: TGTGCCAGCAGCTTAGCCGCTACCTTTGGCGAGCAGTACTTC. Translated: CASSLAATFGEQYF.

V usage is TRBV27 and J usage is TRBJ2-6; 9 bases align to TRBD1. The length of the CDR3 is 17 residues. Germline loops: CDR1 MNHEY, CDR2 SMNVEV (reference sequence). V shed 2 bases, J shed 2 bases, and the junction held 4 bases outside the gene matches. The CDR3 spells CASSLNRGRAGANVLTF. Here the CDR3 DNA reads TGTGCCAGCAGTTTAAACAGGGGGCGGGCTGGGGCCAACGTCCTGACTTTC.

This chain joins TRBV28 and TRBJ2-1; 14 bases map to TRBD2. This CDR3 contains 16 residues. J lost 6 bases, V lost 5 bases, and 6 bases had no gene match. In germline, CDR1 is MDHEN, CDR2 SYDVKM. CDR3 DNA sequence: TGTGCCAGCAGTCCGGGACTAGCGGGAGTGATCAATGAGCAGTTCTTC. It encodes CASSPGLAGVINEQFF.

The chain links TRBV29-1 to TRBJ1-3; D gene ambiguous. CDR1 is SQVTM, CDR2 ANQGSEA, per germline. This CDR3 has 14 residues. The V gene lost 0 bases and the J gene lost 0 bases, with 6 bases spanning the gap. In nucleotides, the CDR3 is TGCAGCGTTGAAGAACGAGTCTCTGGAAACACCATATATTTT. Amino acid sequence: CSVEERVSGNTIYF.

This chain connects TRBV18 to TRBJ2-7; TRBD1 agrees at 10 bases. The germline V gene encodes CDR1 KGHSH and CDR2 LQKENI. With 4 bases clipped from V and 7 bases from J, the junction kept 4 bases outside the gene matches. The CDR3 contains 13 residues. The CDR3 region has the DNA TGTGCCAGCTCACGGGACAGGGGAAGTGAGCAGTACTTC. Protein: CASSRDRGSEQYF.

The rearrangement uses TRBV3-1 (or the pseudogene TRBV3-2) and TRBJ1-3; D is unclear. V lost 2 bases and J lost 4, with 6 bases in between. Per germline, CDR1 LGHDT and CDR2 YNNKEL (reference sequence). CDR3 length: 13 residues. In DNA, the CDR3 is TGTGCCAGCAGCCAAAGAGGGGGAAACACCATATATTTT. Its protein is CASSQRGGNTIYF.

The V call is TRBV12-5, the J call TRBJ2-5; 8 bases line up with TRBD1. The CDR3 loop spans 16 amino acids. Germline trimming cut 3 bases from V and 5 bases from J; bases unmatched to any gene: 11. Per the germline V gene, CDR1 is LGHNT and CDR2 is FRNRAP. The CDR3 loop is CASGLLTGAPSETQYF. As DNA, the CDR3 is TGTGCTAGTGGTTTACTGACAGGGGCCCCGTCCGAGACCCAGTACTTC.

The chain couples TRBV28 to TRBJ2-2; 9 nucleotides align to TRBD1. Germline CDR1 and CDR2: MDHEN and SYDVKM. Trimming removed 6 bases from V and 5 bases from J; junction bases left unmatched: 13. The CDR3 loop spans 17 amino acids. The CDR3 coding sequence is TGTGCCAGCAGCTCCTCCGGGACAGGGTTAGGAACCGGGGAGCTGTTTTTT. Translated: CASSSSGTGLGTGELFF.

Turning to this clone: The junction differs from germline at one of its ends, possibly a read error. In DNA, the CDR3 is TGTGCCAGCAGTCTCGGCTTCCGGACTGTCCCGGGGGTTTCTTTT. It encodes CASSLGFRTVPGVSF. The chain combines TRBV28 with TRBJ1-1, with TRBD1 as a possible D gene (5 bases). This CDR3 contains 15 residues. From germline, CDR1 is MDHEN and CDR2 SYDVKM.

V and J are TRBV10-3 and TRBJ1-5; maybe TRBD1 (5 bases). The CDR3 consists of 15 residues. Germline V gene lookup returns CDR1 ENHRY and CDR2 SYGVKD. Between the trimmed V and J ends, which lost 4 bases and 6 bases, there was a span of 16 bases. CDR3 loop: CAISGAGGKSQPQHF. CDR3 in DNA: TGTGCCATCAGTGGCGCGGGGGGGAAGAGTCAGCCCCAGCATTTT.

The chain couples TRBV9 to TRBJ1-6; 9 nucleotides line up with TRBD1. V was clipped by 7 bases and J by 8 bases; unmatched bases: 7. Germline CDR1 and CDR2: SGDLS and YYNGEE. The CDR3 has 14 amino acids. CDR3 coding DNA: TGTGCCAGCGGAGGAACAGGGGGCTATTCACCCCTCCACTTT. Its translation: CASGGTGGYSPLHF.

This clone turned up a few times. CDR3 residues: CASSPWTGTNEQFF. The CDR3 DNA reads TGTGCCAGCAGTCCCTGGACAGGGACGAATGAGCAGTTCTTC. This chain connects TRBV27 to TRBJ2-1; 8 nucleotides agree with TRBD1. CDR3 length equals 14 residues. V trimming: 5 bases; J trimming: 7 bases; junction bases outside the gene matches: 7. The V gene's germline CDR1 is MNHEY and CDR2 SMNVEV (reference sequence).

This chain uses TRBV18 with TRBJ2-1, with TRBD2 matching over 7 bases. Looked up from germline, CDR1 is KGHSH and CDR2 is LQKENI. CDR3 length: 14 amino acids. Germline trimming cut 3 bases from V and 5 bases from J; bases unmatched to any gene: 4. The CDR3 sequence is CASSPPRGDNEQFF. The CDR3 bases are TGTGCCAGCTCACCTCCCCGGGGGGACAATGAGCAGTTCTTC.

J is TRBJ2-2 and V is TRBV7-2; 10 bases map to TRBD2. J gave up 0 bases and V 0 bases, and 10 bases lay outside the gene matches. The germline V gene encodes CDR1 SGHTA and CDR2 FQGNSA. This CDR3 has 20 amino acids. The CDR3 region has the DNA TGTGCCAGCAGCTTAGCGGGGCTAGCGGGAGTGGGGCCGAACACCGGGGAGCTGTTTTTT. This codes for CASSLAGLAGVGPNTGELFF.